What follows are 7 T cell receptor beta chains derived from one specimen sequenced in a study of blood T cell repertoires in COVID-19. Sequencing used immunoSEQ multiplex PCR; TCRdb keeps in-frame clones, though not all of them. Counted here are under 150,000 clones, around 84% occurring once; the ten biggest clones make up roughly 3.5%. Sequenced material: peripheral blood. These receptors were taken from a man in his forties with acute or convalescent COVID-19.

The CDR3 spells CATAQENYGYTF. CDR3 DNA sequence: TGTGCCACCGCCCAGGAAAACTATGGCTACACCTTC. V is TRBV10-3 and J is TRBJ1-2; the D is unclear. Trimming cost V 10 bases and J 2 bases, with 11 bases left between them. CDR3 size: 12 residues. Germline CDR1 is ENHRY and CDR2 is SYGVKD.

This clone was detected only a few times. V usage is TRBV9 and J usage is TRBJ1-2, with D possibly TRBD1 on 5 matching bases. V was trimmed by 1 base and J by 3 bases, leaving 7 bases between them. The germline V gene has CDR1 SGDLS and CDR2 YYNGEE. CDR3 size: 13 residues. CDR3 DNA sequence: TGTGCCAGCAGCGTATCAGGGTACTATGGCTACACCTTC. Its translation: CASSVSGYYGYTF.

CDR3 protein: CASSQAGGQENQPQHF. CDR3 coding DNA: TGTGCCAGCAGCCAAGCTGGAGGGCAGGAAAATCAGCCCCAGCATTTT. J is TRBJ1-5 and V is TRBV4-2; no clear D. Germline CDR1 LGHNA, CDR2 YNFKEQ. V was trimmed by 1 base and J by 4 bases, leaving 14 bases between them. CDR3 length: 16 amino acids.

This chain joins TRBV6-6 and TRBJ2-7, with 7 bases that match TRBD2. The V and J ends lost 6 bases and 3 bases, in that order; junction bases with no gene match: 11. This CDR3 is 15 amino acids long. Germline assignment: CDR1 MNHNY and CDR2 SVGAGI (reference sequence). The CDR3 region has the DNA TGTGCCAGCAGCCCCCCCGGTCAGCGGGGCTACGAGCAGTACTTC. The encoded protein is CASSPPGQRGYEQYF.

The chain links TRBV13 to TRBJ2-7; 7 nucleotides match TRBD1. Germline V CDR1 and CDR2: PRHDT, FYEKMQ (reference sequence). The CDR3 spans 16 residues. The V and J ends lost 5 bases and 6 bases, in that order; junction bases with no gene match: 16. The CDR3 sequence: CASSVYRGAFLAEQYF. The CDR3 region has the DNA TGTGCCAGCAGCGTCTACAGGGGCGCCTTTCTCGCCGAGCAGTACTTC.

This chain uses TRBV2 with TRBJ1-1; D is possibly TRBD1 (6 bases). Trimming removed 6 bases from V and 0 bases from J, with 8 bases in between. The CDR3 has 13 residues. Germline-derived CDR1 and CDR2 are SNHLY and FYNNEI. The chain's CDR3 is CASSSGVNTEAFF. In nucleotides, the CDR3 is TGTGCCAGCAGCTCAGGGGTGAACACTGAAGCTTTCTTT.

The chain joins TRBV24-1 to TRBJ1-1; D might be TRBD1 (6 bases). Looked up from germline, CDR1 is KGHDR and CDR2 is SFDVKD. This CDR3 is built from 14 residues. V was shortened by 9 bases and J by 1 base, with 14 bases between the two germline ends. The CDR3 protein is CATRPTGANTEAFF. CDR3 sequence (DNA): TGTGCCACCCGCCCGACAGGAGCGAACACTGAAGCTTTCTTT.